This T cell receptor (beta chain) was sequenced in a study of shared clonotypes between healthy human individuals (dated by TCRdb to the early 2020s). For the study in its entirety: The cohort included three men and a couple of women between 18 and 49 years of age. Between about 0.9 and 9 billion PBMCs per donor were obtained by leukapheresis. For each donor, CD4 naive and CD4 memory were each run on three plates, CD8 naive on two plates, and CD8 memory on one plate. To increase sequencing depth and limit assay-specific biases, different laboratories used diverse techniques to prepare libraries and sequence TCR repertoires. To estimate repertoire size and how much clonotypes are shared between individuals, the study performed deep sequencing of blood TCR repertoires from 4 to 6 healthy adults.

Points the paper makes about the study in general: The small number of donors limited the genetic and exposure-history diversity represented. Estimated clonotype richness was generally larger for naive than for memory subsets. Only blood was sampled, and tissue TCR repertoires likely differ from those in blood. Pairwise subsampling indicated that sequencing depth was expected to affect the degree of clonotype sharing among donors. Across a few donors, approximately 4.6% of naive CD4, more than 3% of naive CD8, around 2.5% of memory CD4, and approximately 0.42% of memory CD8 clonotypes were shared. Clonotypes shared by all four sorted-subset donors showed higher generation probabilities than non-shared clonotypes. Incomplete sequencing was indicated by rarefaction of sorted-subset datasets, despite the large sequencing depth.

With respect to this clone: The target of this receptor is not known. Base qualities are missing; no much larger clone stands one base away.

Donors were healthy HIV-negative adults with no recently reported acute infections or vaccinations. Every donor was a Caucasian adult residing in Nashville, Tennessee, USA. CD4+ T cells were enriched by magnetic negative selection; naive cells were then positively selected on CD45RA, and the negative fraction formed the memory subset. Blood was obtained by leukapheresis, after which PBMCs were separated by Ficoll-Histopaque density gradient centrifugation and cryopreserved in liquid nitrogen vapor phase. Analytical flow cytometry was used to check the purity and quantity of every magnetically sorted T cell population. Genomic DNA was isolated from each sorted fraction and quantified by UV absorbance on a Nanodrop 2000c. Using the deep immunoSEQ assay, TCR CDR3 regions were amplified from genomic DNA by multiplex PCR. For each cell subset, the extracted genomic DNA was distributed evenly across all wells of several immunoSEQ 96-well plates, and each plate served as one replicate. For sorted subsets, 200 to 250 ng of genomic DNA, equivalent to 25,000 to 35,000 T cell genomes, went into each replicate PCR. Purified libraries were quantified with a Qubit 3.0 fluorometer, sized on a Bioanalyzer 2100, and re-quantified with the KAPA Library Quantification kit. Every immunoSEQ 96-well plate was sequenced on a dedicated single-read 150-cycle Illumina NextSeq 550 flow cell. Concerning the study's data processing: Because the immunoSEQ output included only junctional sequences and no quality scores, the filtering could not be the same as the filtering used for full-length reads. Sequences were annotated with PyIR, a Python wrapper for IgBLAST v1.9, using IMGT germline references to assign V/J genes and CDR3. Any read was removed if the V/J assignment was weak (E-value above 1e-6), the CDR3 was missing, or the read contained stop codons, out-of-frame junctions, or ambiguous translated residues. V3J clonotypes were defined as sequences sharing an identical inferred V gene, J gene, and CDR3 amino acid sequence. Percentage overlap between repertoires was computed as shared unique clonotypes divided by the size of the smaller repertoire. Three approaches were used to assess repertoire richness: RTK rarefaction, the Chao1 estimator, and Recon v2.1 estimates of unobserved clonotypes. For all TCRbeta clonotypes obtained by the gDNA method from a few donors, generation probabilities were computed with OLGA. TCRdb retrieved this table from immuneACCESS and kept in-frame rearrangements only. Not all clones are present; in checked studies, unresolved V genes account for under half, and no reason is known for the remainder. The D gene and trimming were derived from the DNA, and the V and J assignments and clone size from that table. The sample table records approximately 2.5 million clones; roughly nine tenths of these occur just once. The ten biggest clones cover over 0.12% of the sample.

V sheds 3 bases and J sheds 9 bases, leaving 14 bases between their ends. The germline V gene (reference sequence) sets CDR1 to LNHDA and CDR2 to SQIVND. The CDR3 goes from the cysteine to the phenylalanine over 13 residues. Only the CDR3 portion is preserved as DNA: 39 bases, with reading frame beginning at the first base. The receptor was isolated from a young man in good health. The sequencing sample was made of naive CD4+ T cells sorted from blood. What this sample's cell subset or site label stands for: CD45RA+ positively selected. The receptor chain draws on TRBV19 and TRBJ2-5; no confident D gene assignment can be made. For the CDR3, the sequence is CASSMGVRTAQYF. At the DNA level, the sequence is TGTGCCAGTAGTATGGGTGTTCGGACGGCCCAGTACTTC.